The rows below give T cell receptor beta chains drawn from one sample of a study of spatial heterogeneity in lung cancer. TCRdb re-called the 5' RACE reads through MiXCR, storing one row per CDR3 protein. The data contain 20,000 or so distinct CDR3 sequences, 10% of them seen just once; the ten biggest clones take up about 38%. Sequences were derived from PBMCs, sampled at follow-up. Source of these receptors: a female donor with early-stage non-small cell lung cancer. CDR3s include the opening cysteine and the closing phenylalanine or tryptophan. D genes are given only for firm matches. Clone sizes are shown as once, few, many, or a class for an expanded clone.

v_gene	abundance	d_gene	len	j_gene	CDR3nt	CDR3aa
TRBV10-1	many	NA	14	TRBJ1-5	TGCGCCAGCAGTGCCGACCTTAGCAATCAGCCCCAGCATTTT	CASSADLSNQPQHF
TRBV20-1	many	NA	12	TRBJ2-2	TGCAGTGCTCGGGACCCCGGTGGGGAGCTGTTTTTT	CSARDPGGELFF
TRBV6-1	many	NA	14	TRBJ1-2	TGTGCCAGCAGTGAAGAGATAGGGGCCTATGGCTACACCTTC	CASSEEIGAYGYTF
TRBV18	many	NA	14	TRBJ2-3	TGTGCCAGCTCACCGGGCCAGCTTGCAGATACGCAGTATTTT	CASSPGQLADTQYF
TRBV24-1	many	TRBD1	14	TRBJ1-2	TGTGCCACCAGTGATCAGGACAGGGGCTATGGCTACACCTTC	CATSDQDRGYGYTF
TRBV10-3	many	TRBD1	16	TRBJ2-3	TGTGCCATCAGTGAGGGTCGGGACAGGGATAGAGATACGCAGTATTTT	CAISEGRDRDRDTQYF
TRBV7-2	many	NA	15	TRBJ2-1	TGTGCCAGCCTCCCGGACAAAAGCTCCTACAATGAGCAGTTCTTC	CASLPDKSSYNEQFF
TRBV6-5	many	NA	15	TRBJ2-2	TGTGCCAGCACTGCACGAGCGGTCAACACCGGGGAGCTGTTTTTT	CASTARAVNTGELFF
TRBV29-1	many	NA	12	TRBJ1-4	TGCAGCGTTTTGAGTCCCCCGGAAAAACTGTTTTTT	CSVLSPPEKLFF
TRBV30	many	NA	11	TRBJ1-1	TGTGCCTGGAGTGTAAGGGCTGAAGCTTTCTTT	CAWSVRAEAFF